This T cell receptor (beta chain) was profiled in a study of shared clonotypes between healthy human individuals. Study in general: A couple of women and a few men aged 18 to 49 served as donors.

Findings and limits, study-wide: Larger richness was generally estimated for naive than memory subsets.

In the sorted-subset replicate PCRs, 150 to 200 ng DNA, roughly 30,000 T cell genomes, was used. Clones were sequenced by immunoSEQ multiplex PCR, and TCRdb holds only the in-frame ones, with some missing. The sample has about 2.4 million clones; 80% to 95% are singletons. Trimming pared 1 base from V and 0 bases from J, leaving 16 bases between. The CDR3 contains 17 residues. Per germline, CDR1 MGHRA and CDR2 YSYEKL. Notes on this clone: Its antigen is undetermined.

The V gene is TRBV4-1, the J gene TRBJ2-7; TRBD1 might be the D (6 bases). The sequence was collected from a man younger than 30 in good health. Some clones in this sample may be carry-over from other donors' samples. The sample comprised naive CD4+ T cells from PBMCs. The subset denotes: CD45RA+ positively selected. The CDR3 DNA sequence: TGCGCCAGCAGCCAAGGGGGCTTTGGCAGGGGCTCCTACGAGCAGTACTTC. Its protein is CASSQGGFGRGSYEQYF.